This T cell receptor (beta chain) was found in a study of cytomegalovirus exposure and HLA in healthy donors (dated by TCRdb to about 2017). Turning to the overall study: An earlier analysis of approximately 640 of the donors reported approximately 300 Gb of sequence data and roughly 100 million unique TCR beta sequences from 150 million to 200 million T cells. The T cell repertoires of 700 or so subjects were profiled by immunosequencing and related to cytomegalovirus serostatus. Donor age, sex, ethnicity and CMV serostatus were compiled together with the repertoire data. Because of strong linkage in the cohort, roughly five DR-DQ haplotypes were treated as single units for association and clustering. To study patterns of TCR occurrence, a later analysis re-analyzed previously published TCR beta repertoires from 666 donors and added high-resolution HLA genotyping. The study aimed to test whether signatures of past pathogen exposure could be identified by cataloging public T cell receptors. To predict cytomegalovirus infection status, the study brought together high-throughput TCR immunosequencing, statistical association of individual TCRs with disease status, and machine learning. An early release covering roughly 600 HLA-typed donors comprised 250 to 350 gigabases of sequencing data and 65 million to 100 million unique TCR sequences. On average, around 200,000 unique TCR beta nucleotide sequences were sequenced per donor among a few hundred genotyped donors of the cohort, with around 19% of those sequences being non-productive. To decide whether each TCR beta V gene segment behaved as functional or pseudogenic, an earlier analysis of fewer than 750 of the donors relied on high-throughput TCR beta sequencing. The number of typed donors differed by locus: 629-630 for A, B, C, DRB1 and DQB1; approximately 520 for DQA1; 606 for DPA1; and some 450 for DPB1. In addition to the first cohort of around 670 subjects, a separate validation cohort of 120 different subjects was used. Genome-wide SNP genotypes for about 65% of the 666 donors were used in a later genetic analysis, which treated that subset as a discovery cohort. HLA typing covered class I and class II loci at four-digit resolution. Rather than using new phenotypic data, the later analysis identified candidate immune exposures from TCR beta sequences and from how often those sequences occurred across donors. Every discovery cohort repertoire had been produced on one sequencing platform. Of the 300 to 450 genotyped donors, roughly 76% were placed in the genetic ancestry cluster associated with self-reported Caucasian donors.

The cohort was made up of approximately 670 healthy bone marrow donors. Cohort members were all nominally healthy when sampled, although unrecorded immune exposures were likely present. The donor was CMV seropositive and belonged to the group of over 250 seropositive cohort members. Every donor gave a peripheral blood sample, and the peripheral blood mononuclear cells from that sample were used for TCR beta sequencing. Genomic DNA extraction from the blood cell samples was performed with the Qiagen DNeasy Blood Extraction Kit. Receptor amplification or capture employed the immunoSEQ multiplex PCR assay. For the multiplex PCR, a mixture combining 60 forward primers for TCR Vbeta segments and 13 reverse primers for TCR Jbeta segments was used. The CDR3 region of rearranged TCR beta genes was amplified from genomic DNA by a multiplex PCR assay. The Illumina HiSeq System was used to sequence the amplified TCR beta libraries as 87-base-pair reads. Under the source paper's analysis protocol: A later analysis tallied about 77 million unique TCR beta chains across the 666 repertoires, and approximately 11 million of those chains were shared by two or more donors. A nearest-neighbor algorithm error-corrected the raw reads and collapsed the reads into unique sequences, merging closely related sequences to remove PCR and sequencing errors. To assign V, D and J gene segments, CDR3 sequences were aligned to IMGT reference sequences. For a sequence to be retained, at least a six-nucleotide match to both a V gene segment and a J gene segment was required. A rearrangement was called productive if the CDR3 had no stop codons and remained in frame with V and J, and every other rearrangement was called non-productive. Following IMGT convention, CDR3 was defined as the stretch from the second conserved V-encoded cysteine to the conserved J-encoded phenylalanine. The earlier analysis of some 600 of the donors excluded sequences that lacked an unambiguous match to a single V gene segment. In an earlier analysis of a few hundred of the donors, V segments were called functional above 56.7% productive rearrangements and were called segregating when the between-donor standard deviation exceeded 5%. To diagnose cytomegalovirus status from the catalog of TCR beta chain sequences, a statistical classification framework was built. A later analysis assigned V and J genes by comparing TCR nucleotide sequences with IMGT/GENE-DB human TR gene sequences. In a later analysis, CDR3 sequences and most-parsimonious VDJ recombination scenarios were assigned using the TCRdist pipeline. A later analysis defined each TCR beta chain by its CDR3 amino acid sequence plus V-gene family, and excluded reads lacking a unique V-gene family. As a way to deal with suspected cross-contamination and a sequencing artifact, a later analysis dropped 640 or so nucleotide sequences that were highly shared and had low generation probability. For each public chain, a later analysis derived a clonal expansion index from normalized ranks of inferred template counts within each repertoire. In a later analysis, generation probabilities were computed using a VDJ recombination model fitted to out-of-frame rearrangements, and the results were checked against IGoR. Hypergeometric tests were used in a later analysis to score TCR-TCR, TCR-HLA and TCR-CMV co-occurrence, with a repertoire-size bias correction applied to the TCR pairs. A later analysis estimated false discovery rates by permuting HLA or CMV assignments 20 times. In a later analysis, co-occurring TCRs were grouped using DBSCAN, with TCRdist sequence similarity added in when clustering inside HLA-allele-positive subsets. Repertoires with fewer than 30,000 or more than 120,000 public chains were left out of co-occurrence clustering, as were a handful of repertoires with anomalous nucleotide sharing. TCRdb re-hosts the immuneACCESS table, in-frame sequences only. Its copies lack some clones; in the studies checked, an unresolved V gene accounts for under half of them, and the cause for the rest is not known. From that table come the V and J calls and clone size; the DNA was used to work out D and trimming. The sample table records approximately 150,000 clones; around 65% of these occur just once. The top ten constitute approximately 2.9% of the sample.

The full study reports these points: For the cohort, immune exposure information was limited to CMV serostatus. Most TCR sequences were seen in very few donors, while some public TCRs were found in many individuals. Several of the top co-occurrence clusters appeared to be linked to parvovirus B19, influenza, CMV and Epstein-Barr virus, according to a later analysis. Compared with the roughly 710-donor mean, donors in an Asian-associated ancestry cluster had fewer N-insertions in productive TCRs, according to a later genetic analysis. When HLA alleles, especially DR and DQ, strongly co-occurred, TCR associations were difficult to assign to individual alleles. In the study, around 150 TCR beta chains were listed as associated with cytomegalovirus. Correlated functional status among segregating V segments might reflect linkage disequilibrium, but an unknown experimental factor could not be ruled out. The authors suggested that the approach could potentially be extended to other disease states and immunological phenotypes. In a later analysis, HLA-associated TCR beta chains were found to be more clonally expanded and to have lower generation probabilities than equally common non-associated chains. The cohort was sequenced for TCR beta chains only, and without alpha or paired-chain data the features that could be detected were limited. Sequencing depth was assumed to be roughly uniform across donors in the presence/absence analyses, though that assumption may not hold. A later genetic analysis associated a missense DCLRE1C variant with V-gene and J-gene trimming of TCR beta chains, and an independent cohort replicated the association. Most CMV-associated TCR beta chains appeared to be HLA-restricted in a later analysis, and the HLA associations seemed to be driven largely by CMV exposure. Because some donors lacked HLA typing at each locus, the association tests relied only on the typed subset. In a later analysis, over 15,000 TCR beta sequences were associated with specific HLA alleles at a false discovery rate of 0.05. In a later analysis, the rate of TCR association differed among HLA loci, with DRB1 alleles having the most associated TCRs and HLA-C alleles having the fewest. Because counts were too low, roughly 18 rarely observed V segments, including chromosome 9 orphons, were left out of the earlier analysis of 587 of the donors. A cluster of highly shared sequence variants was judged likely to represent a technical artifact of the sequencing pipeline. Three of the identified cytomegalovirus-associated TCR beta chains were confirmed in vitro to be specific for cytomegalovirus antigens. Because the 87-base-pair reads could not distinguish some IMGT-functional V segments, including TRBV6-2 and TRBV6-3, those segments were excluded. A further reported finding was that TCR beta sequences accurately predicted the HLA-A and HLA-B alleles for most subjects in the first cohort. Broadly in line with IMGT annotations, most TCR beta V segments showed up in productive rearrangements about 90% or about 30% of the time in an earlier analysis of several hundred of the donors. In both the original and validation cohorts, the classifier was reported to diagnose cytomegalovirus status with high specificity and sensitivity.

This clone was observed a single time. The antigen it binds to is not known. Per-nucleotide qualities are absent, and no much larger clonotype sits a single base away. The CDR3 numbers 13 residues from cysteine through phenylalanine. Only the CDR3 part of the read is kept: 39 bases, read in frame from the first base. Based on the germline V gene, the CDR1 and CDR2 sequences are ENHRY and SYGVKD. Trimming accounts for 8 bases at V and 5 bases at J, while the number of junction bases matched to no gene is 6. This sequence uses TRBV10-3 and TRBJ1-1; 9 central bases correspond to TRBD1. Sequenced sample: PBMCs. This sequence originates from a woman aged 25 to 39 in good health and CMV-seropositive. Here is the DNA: TGTGCCATCTGCCCGGGACAGGGAACTGAAGCTTTCTTT. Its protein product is CAICPGQGTEAFF.